This TCR beta chain was sequenced in a study of shared clonotypes between healthy human individuals (dated by TCRdb to about 2020). With respect to the entire study: A couple of women and a few men aged 18 to 49 years were included in the cohort. For each donor, three plates each were used for CD4 naive and CD4 memory, two plates were used for CD8 naive, and one plate was used for CD8 memory. To estimate repertoire size and how much clonotypes are shared between individuals, the study performed deep sequencing of blood TCR repertoires from a few healthy adults. Different laboratories and diverse techniques were used to prepare libraries and sequence TCR repertoires, to increase sequencing depth and limit assay-specific biases. Between about 0.94 and 10 billion PBMCs per donor were obtained by leukapheresis.

TCR CDR3 regions were amplified from genomic DNA by multiplex PCR using the deep immunoSEQ assay. For each cell subset, the extracted genomic DNA was distributed evenly across all wells of several immunoSEQ 96-well plates, and each plate served as one replicate. Each replicate PCR for sorted subsets received roughly 200 ng genomic DNA, equal to about 30,000 T cell genomes. Purified libraries were measured with a Qubit 3.0 fluorometer, size-checked on a Bioanalyzer 2100, and measured again with the KAPA Library Quantification kit. Every immunoSEQ 96-well plate was sequenced on a separate single-read 150-cycle Illumina NextSeq 550 flow cell. The study's processing was this. Because the immunoSEQ output held only junctional sequences and lacked quality scores, the filtering could not match the filtering applied to full-length reads. Sequences were annotated with PyIR, a Python wrapper for IgBLAST v1.9, using IMGT germline references to assign V/J genes and CDR3. Reads with weak V/J assignments (E-value above 1e-6), missing CDR3, stop codons, out-of-frame junctions, or ambiguous translated residues were removed. V3J clonotypes were defined as sequences sharing the same inferred V gene, J gene, and CDR3 amino acid sequence. The percentage overlap between two repertoires was calculated by dividing the number of shared unique clonotypes by the size of the smaller repertoire. Three approaches were used to assess repertoire richness: RTK rarefaction, the Chao1 estimator, and Recon v2.1 estimates of unobserved clonotypes. For all TCRbeta clonotypes obtained by the gDNA method from a few donors, generation probabilities were computed with OLGA. TCRdb took this table from immuneACCESS and kept in-frame rearrangements with V and J called. Such tables lack part of the clones; where checked against another copy, unresolved V genes explain under half of the gap, and the rest is unexplained. The V and J calls and clone size are taken from that table; D and trimming were inferred from the DNA. The table for this sample lists over 850,000 clones; around 82% of them were counted only once. More than 0.45% of the sample rests with the top ten.

Healthy HIV-negative adults with no recently reported acute infections or vaccinations were included as donors. Only Caucasian adults living in Nashville, Tennessee, USA were represented among the donors. Magnetic negative selection was used to enrich CD4+ T cells, after which naive cells were positively selected on CD45RA and the negative fraction became the memory subset. Blood was collected by leukapheresis, and PBMCs were isolated by Ficoll-Histopaque density gradient centrifugation and then cryopreserved in liquid nitrogen vapor phase. Analytical flow cytometry was used to check the purity and quantity of every magnetically sorted T cell population. Genomic DNA was isolated from each sorted fraction and quantified by UV absorbance on a Nanodrop 2000c. Comment on this clone: What antigen it recognizes has not been identified. No base quality values were provided; no much bigger clone lies one nucleotide off.

The trim is 5 bases for V and 3 bases for J, with a gap of 13 bases between the germline ends. The germline V gene sets CDR1 to SGHTA and CDR2 to FQGNSA. The CDR3 spans 14 residues, from the cysteine through the phenylalanine. The kept DNA is CDR3 alone, 42 bases in frame from the first base. On the study overall, not on this receptor specifically: About 5% of naive CD4, 3.5% of naive CD8, about 2.5% of memory CD4, and around 0.4% of memory CD8 clonotypes were shared across several donors. Estimated clonotype richness was generally larger for naive than for memory subsets. Only blood was sampled, and tissue TCR repertoires likely differ from those in blood. Compared with non-shared clonotypes, the clonotypes found in all four sorted-subset donors had higher generation probabilities. Because the study included only a small number of donors, the genetic and exposure-history diversity represented was limited. Based on pairwise subsampling, the degree of clonotype sharing among donors was expected to be affected by sequencing depth. Incomplete sequencing was indicated by rarefaction of sorted-subset datasets, despite the large sequencing depth.

The V gene is TRBV7-2 and the J gene is TRBJ2-5; there is no confident call for the D gene. The sample taken for sequencing was memory CD4+ T cells from PBMCs. Interpreted using the paper, the cell subset or site label stands for: CD45RA-negative fraction. This TCR came from a man in his late teens or twenties in good health. Some clones in this sample may be carry-over from other donors' samples. CDR3 reads: CASSLQRTKETQYF. The nucleotides are TGTGCCAGCAGCCTACAGAGAACCAAAGAGACCCAGTACTTC. With all but the CDR3 taken from the reference TRBV7-2 and TRBJ2-5 genes, the full variable domain is: GAGVSQSPSNKVTEKGKDVELRCDPISGHTALYWYRQSLGQGLEFLIYFQGNSAPDKSGLPSDRFSAERTGGSVSTLTIQRTQQEDSAVYLCASSLQRTKETQYFGPGTRLLVL.